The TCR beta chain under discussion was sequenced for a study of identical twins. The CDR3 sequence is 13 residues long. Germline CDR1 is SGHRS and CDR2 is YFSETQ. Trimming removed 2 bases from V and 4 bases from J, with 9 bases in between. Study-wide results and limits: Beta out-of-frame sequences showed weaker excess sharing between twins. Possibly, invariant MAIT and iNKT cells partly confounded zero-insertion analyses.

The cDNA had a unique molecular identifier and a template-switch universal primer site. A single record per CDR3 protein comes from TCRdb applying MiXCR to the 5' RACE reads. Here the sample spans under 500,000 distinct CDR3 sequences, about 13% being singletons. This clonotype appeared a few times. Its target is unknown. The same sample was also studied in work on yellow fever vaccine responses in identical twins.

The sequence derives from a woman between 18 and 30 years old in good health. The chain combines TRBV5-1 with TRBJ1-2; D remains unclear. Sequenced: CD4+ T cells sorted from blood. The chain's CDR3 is CASSLDKFYGYTF. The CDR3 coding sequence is TGCGCCAGCAGCTTAGACAAATTCTATGGCTACACCTTC.